Shown below are 5 T cell receptor beta chains from a single sample sequenced in a study of Ad26.COV2.S vaccination and SARS-CoV-2 variants. Method: immunoSEQ multiplex PCR; TCRdb's copy keeps in-frame clones and lacks some. This table has about 430,000 clones, around 90% appearing once. Regarding treatment: some 20 received Ad26.COV2.S at low or high dose, single or two shots; roughly five received placebo; per-sample allocation not given. The study sampled participants on day 63 after the first vaccine or placebo injection. The source was peripheral blood, collected in a trial of Ad26.COV2.S vaccine versus placebo. These receptors all stem from a person between 18 and 65 years old who received the Ad26.COV2.S COVID-19 vaccine or a placebo.

This clone was observed a handful of times. V usage is TRBV4-1 and J usage is TRBJ2-1; the D is unclear. V gave up 0 bases and J gave up 9 bases, with 6 bases separating them. Germline V lookup: CDR1 MGHRA, CDR2 YSYEKL. The CDR3 totals 12 residues. The CDR3 reads CASSQEVAEQFF. CDR3 DNA sequence: TGCGCCAGCAGCCAAGAAGTGGCTGAGCAGTTCTTC.

This chain joins TRBV5-4 and TRBJ1-5; no firm D call. The ends were cut back, 3 bases at V and 2 bases at J, with 12 bases in the middle. Germline V gene sequence: CDR1 SGHNT, CDR2 YYREEE (reference sequence). The CDR3 has 15 residues. The CDR3 protein is CASSSGGGGNQPQHF. DNA of the CDR3: TGTGCCAGCAGCTCGGGTGGAGGCGGCAATCAGCCCCAGCATTTT.

The rearrangement uses TRBV5-1 and TRBJ2-2; TRBD1 is a possible D gene (5 bases). The germline V and J ends were trimmed by 0 bases and 5 bases, with 14 bases remaining between them. This CDR3 contains 16 residues. Germline V CDR1 and CDR2: SGHRS, YFSETQ. The CDR3 spells CASSLEVTALTGELFF. CDR3 DNA sequence: TGCGCCAGCAGCTTGGAAGTGACAGCCCTGACCGGGGAGCTGTTTTTT.

The chain links TRBV29-1 to TRBJ2-1, with 8 bases matching TRBD2. The germline gives CDR1 SQVTM, CDR2 ANQGSEA. The CDR3 covers 13 residues. Trimming at V came to 5 bases and at J to 5 bases, leaving 5 bases not matched to a gene. This chain's CDR3 is CSVWTSWDNEQFF. CDR3 DNA sequence: TGCAGCGTTTGGACTAGCTGGGACAATGAGCAGTTCTTC.

The table lists this clone with many counts. The genes are TRBV20-1 and TRBJ1-1; D is uncertain. The CDR3 spans 11 residues. Trimming took off 6 bases at V and 1 base at J, with 6 bases between the two ends. Germline CDR1 reads DFQATT; CDR2 reads SNEGSKA (reference sequence). The CDR3 protein is CSAIKNTEAFF. As DNA, the CDR3 is TGCAGTGCCATCAAGAACACTGAAGCTTTCTTT.